The source of this T cell receptor beta chain is a study of T cell responses to AZD1222 COVID-19 vaccine. Findings and limits, study-wide: Spike was spanned by vaccine-associated CD4 TCRs, with dominance at 160-218 and 743-854. Increases in Spike-specific TCR breadth and depth were seen after two AZD1222 doses. The study sampled repertoires only after the peak T cell response.

This clone is a singleton in its sample. As yet, its antigen is unknown. Clones were read by immunoSEQ multiplex PCR, and TCRdb kept only the in-frame ones, dropping some. The repertoire has around 100,000 clones, roughly 91% of them found once; the top ten carry roughly 44%. The CDR3 is made up of 15 amino acids. Unmatched junction bases numbered 4, after V lost 4 bases and J lost 0 bases. The germline V gene encodes CDR1 WSHSY and CDR2 SAAADI. The specimen was peripheral blood, collected on day 0 of AZD1222 vaccination. The source is an adult in good health. The chain links TRBV10-2 to TRBJ2-3, with 7 nucleotides matching TRBD2. The CDR3 reads CASSAAGASTDTQYF. CDR3 nucleotides: TGCGCCAGCAGTGCGGCGGGAGCTAGCACAGATACGCAGTATTTT.